A selection of T cell receptor beta chains follows, all from one sample in a study of blood T cell repertoires in COVID-19. Only in-frame clones appear in the TCRdb table, and some are missing; sequencing was by immunoSEQ multiplex PCR. The table lists about 320,000 clones, about 88% of them singletons. The source material was PBMCs or T cells enriched from blood (not recorded which). These TCRs come from a man aged 55 to 70 who had recovered from COVID-19. Each CDR3 is given with its conserved first and last residue. The order of the fields is J gene, V gene, clone size, D gene, CDR3 DNA, CDR3 protein. The D gene is left open where the match is weak. Clone size is not always given. Where it is, it says once, few, many or a class for expanded clones.

J gene: TRBJ1-6; V gene: TRBV3-1/TRBV3-2; clone size: -; D gene: -; CDR3 DNA: TGTGCCAGCAGCCCGGACAGCCTATATAATTCACCCCTCCACTTT; CDR3 protein: CASSPDSLYNSPLHF
J gene: TRBJ1-1; V gene: TRBV10-3; clone size: -; D gene: -; CDR3 DNA: TGTGCCATCAGTGAGTCGCCGGGTCGTCAAGGTGAAGCTTTCTTT; CDR3 protein: CAISESPGRQGEAFF
J gene: TRBJ1-5; V gene: TRBV2; clone size: -; D gene: -; CDR3 DNA: TGTGCCAGCAGTGTAGATCGGGGGAGGAGCAATCAGCCCCAGCATTTT; CDR3 protein: CASSVDRGRSNQPQHF
J gene: TRBJ1-1; V gene: TRBV6-5; clone size: -; D gene: TRBD1; CDR3 DNA: TGTGCCAGCAGCAGGACAGGGTTCACTGAAGCTTTCTTT; CDR3 protein: CASSRTGFTEAFF
J gene: TRBJ2-1; V gene: TRBV10-2; clone size: -; D gene: TRBD2; CDR3 DNA: TGCGCCAGCAGTGAGTCCGGCGGGAGGGGAAATGAGCAGTTCTTC; CDR3 protein: CASSESGGRGNEQFF
J gene: TRBJ2-7; V gene: TRBV7-6; clone size: -; D gene: TRBD2; CDR3 DNA: TGTGCCAGCCTGCCGACTAGCGGGAGCGTCTACGAGCAGTACTTC; CDR3 protein: CASLPTSGSVYEQYF
J gene: TRBJ1-1; V gene: TRBV19; clone size: -; D gene: -; CDR3 DNA: TGTGCCAGTAGTCCAGGGCGGGGGCAGGGAAGAACTGAAGCTTTCTTT; CDR3 protein: CASSPGRGQGRTEAFF
J gene: TRBJ1-2; V gene: TRBV7-9; clone size: -; D gene: TRBD1; CDR3 DNA: TGTGCCAGCAGCTTAGCTACAGGGGGTGTAGCGTTAGGAGGCTACACCTTC; CDR3 protein: CASSLATGGVALGGYTF
J gene: TRBJ1-1; V gene: TRBV5-1; clone size: -; D gene: TRBD1; CDR3 DNA: TGCGCCAGCAGTTATTTACCGACAGGGACGAACACTGAAGCTTTCTTT; CDR3 protein: CASSYLPTGTNTEAFF
J gene: TRBJ2-5; V gene: TRBV18; clone size: -; D gene: -; CDR3 DNA: TGTGCCAGCTCGCCGAGCGGACGGTACCAAGAGACCCAGTACTTC; CDR3 protein: CASSPSGRYQETQYF
J gene: TRBJ2-7; V gene: TRBV5-1; clone size: -; D gene: TRBD1; CDR3 DNA: TGCGCCAGCAGCACCGACAGGGGATGGGCCTACGAGCAGTACTTC; CDR3 protein: CASSTDRGWAYEQYF
J gene: TRBJ1-5; V gene: TRBV28; clone size: -; D gene: TRBD1; CDR3 DNA: TGTGCCAGCAGGTATCAGGGGGCGGGGAAGCCCCAGCATTTT; CDR3 protein: CASRYQGAGKPQHF
J gene: TRBJ2-6; V gene: TRBV7-6; clone size: -; D gene: -; CDR3 DNA: TGTGCCAGCAGCTTAGGTGTAGGGAGCAGAGGGGCCAACGTCCTGACTTTC; CDR3 protein: CASSLGVGSRGANVLTF
J gene: TRBJ1-4; V gene: TRBV18; clone size: -; D gene: TRBD1; CDR3 DNA: TGTGCCAGCTCAGCAACAGGGGCCGTAAATGAAAAACTGTTTTTT; CDR3 protein: CASSATGAVNEKLFF
J gene: TRBJ2-1; V gene: TRBV5-1; clone size: -; D gene: -; CDR3 DNA: TGCGCCAGCAGCTTGGGCAGGGGAATCTACAATGAGCAGTTCTTC; CDR3 protein: CASSLGRGIYNEQFF
J gene: TRBJ2-1; V gene: TRBV4-1; clone size: -; D gene: -; CDR3 DNA: TGCGCCAGCAGCCAAGATCGAAGCTTTATGGATGAGCAGTTCTTC; CDR3 protein: CASSQDRSFMDEQFF
J gene: TRBJ2-1; V gene: TRBV7-9; clone size: -; D gene: TRBD2; CDR3 DNA: TGTGCCAGCAGGAAAGGGACTAGCCCCATCGATGAGCAGTTCTTC; CDR3 protein: CASRKGTSPIDEQFF
J gene: TRBJ1-6; V gene: TRBV7-2; clone size: -; D gene: -; CDR3 DNA: TGTGCCAGCAGCTTAGCGCCGGACAGCGTTTATTCACCCCTCCACTTT; CDR3 protein: CASSLAPDSVYSPLHF
J gene: TRBJ2-7; V gene: TRBV6-2/TRBV6-3; clone size: -; D gene: TRBD1; CDR3 DNA: TGTGCCAGCAGTCTCACAGGGGTAACCTACGAGCAGTACTTC; CDR3 protein: CASSLTGVTYEQYF
J gene: TRBJ2-7; V gene: TRBV4-1; clone size: -; D gene: TRBD2; CDR3 DNA: TGCGCCAGCAGCCTCGGGACTAGCAGTTACGAGCAGTACTTC; CDR3 protein: CASSLGTSSYEQYF
J gene: TRBJ1-1; V gene: TRBV11-3; clone size: -; D gene: TRBD1; CDR3 DNA: TGTGCCAGCAGCTTATTAACAGGGGGCTTTAACGAAGCTTTCTTT; CDR3 protein: CASSLLTGGFNEAFF
J gene: TRBJ2-1; V gene: TRBV6-5; clone size: -; D gene: TRBD1; CDR3 DNA: TGTGCCAGCAGTTACCGGGACAGCTACAATGAGCAGTTCTTC; CDR3 protein: CASSYRDSYNEQFF
J gene: TRBJ2-6; V gene: TRBV14; clone size: once; D gene: TRBD1; CDR3 DNA: TGTGCCAGCAGCCCTGAAGGCACAGGGGACGGAAAGGCGTCGGGGGCCAACGTCCTGACTTTC; CDR3 protein: CASSPEGTGDGKASGANVLTF
J gene: TRBJ2-7; V gene: TRBV30; clone size: -; D gene: TRBD2; CDR3 DNA: TGTGCCTGGGGATGGCGGGAGGGCCTTCGGTCCTTC; CDR3 protein: CAWGWREGLRSF
J gene: TRBJ1-2; V gene: TRBV12-3/TRBV12-4; clone size: -; D gene: -; CDR3 DNA: TGTGCCAGCAGTTTTACAGTAAACTATGGCTACACCTTC; CDR3 protein: CASSFTVNYGYTF
J gene: TRBJ2-5; V gene: TRBV5-1; clone size: -; D gene: -; CDR3 DNA: TGCGCCAGCAGCGTCAGTATCCAAGAGACCCAGTACTTC; CDR3 protein: CASSVSIQETQYF
J gene: TRBJ1-2; V gene: TRBV7-8; clone size: once; D gene: -; CDR3 DNA: TGTGCCAGCAGCTTACTGGGGACTTACAGGGAGGGAAGCGGCTACACCTTC; CDR3 protein: CASSLLGTYREGSGYTF
J gene: TRBJ2-7; V gene: TRBV19; clone size: -; D gene: TRBD2; CDR3 DNA: TGTGCCAGTAGTATGTCTGCTAGCGGGATGGCCTACGAGCAGTACTTC; CDR3 protein: CASSMSASGMAYEQYF
J gene: TRBJ1-1; V gene: TRBV21-1; clone size: -; D gene: -; CDR3 DNA: TGTGCCAGCAGCAAAGCCTACGGCAGGGTGAGCACTGAAGCTTTCTTT; CDR3 protein: CASSKAYGRVSTEAFF
J gene: TRBJ1-6; V gene: TRBV6-2/TRBV6-3; clone size: -; D gene: -; CDR3 DNA: TGTGCCAGCAGCCGGTCAGGGGACCCCTCACCCCTCCACTTT; CDR3 protein: CASSRSGDPSPLHF
J gene: TRBJ1-2; V gene: TRBV7-8; clone size: -; D gene: TRBD1; CDR3 DNA: TGTGCCAGCAGCTTAGTCGCAGGGGGTATTGGCTACACCTTC; CDR3 protein: CASSLVAGGIGYTF
J gene: TRBJ2-1; V gene: TRBV7-3; clone size: few; D gene: -; CDR3 DNA: TGTGCCAGCAGCTTAGCCCCGGGAAATGAGCAGTTCTTC; CDR3 protein: CASSLAPGNEQFF
J gene: TRBJ1-4; V gene: TRBV2; clone size: few; D gene: TRBD1; CDR3 DNA: TGTGCCAGCAGGGAGACAGGGACAAATGAAAAACTGTTTTTT; CDR3 protein: CASRETGTNEKLFF
J gene: TRBJ2-7; V gene: TRBV6-5; clone size: once; D gene: TRBD1; CDR3 DNA: TGTGCCAGCAGCCGGACAGGGGGCGGATCCTACGAGCAGTACTTC; CDR3 protein: CASSRTGGGSYEQYF
J gene: TRBJ2-7; V gene: TRBV11-3; clone size: -; D gene: TRBD1; CDR3 DNA: TGTGCCAGCAGCTACCGGGACAGCACCTACGAGCAGTACTTC; CDR3 protein: CASSYRDSTYEQYF
J gene: TRBJ2-6; V gene: TRBV9; clone size: -; D gene: -; CDR3 DNA: TGTGCCAGCAGCGCGCAGGTCTCTGGGGCCAACGTCCTGACTTTC; CDR3 protein: CASSAQVSGANVLTF
J gene: TRBJ2-2; V gene: TRBV7-9; clone size: -; D gene: -; CDR3 DNA: TGTGCCAGCAGCTTACCCTCTGACACCGGGGAGCTGTTTTTT; CDR3 protein: CASSLPSDTGELFF
J gene: TRBJ2-2; V gene: TRBV12-3/TRBV12-4; clone size: -; D gene: TRBD1; CDR3 DNA: TGTGCCAGCAGTTCACAGGGGACCGGGGAGCTGTTTTTT; CDR3 protein: CASSSQGTGELFF
J gene: TRBJ1-2; V gene: TRBV3-1/TRBV3-2; clone size: -; D gene: -; CDR3 DNA: TGTGCCAGCTTTCGGCCGGGACAAAGCTATGGCTACACCTTC; CDR3 protein: CASFRPGQSYGYTF
J gene: TRBJ1-2; V gene: TRBV19; clone size: -; D gene: -; CDR3 DNA: TGTGCCAGTAGTGTACAGCCCGAAATTAACTATGGCTACACCTTC; CDR3 protein: CASSVQPEINYGYTF
J gene: TRBJ2-4; V gene: TRBV5-1; clone size: -; D gene: -; CDR3 DNA: TGCGCCAGCAGCTTGGGGGGGCCTCAAAACATTCAGTACTTC; CDR3 protein: CASSLGGPQNIQYF
J gene: TRBJ1-1; V gene: TRBV7-9; clone size: -; D gene: -; CDR3 DNA: TGTGCCAGCAGCCACCCAGACCATGGGGCAGGGACTGAAGCTTTCTTT; CDR3 protein: CASSHPDHGAGTEAFF
J gene: TRBJ2-1; V gene: TRBV10-3; clone size: once; D gene: -; CDR3 DNA: TGTGCCATCAGTGTAGCGGTTGAGACCGCCAACTCCACGAATATCTACAATGAGCAGTTCTTC; CDR3 protein: CAISVAVETANSTNIYNEQFF
J gene: TRBJ1-4; V gene: TRBV9; clone size: -; D gene: -; CDR3 DNA: TGTGCCAGCAGCGTAGGACAGGCAACTAATGAAAAACTGTTTTTT; CDR3 protein: CASSVGQATNEKLFF
J gene: TRBJ1-2; V gene: TRBV9; clone size: -; D gene: -; CDR3 DNA: TGTGCCAGCAGCGTAACCGACAGCTTCAGCTATGGCTACACCTTC; CDR3 protein: CASSVTDSFSYGYTF